This T cell receptor (beta chain) emerged from a study of shared clonotypes between healthy human individuals. This clone was seen just once. Profiled with immunoSEQ multiplex PCR; TCRdb holds only in-frame clones, not every one. Of 1,400,000 or so clones listed, 98% to 99% are singletons. Germline V gives CDR1 KGHSH, CDR2 LQKENI. This CDR3 is 15 amino acids long. Germline trimming cut 1 base from V and 3 bases from J; bases unmatched to any gene: 6. The V and J genes are TRBV18 and TRBJ2-7, with TRBD1 matching over 7 bases. The sample taken for sequencing was naive CD4+ T cells sorted from blood. Described subset: CD45RA+ positively selected. The source of this sequence is a young man in good health. CDR3 in DNA: TGTGCCAGCTCACCACAGAGGGGGCGCATCTACGAGCAGTACTTC. It translates to CASSPQRGRIYEQYF.